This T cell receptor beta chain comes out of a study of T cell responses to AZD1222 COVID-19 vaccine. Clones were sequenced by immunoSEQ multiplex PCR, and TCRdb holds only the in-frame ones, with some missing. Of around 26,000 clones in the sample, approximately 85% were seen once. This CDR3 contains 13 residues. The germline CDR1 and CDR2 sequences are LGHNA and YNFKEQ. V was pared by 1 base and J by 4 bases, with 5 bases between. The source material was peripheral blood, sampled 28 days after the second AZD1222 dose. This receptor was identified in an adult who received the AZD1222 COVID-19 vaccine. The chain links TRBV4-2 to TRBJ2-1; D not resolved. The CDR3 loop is CASSQGTYNEQFF. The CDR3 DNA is TGTGCCAGCAGCCAAGGGACGTACAATGAGCAGTTCTTC.